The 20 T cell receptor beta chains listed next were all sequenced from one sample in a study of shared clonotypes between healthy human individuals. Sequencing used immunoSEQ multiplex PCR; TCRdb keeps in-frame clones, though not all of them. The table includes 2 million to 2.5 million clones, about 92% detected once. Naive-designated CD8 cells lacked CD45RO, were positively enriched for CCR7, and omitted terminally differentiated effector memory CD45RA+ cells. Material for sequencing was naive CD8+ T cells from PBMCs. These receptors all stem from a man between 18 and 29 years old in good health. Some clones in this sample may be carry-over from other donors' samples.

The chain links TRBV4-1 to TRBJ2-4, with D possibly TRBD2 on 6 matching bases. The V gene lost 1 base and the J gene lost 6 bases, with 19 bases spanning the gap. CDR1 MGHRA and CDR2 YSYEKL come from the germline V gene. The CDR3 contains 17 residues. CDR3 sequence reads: CASSQVVGGIVGNIQYF. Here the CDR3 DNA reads TGCGCCAGCAGCCAAGTTGTGGGAGGTATCGTCGGAAACATTCAGTACTTC.

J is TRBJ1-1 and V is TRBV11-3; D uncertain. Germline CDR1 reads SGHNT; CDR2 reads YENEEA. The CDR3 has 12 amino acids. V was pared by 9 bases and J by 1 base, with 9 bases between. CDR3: CASSGGNTEAFF. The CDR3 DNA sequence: TGTGCCAGTTCCGGAGGGAACACTGAAGCTTTCTTT. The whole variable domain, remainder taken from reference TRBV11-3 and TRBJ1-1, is EAGVVQSPRYKIIEKKQPVAFWCNPISGHNTLYWYLQNLGQGPELLIRYENEEAVDDSQLPKDRFSAERLKGVDSTLKIQPAELGDSAVYLCASSGGNTEAFFGQGTRLTVV.

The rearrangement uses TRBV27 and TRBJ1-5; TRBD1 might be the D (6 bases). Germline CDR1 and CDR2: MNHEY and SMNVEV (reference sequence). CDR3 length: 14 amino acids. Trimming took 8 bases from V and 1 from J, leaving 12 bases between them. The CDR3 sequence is CASGLQGSNQPQHF. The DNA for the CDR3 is TGTGCCAGCGGGCTACAGGGCAGCAATCAGCCCCAGCATTTT.

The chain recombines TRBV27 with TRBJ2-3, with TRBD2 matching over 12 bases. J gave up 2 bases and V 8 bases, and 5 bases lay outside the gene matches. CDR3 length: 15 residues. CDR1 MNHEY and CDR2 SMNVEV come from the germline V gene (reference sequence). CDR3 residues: CASLGLAGFTDTQYF. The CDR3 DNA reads TGTGCCAGCCTAGGACTAGCGGGATTCACAGATACGCAGTATTTT.

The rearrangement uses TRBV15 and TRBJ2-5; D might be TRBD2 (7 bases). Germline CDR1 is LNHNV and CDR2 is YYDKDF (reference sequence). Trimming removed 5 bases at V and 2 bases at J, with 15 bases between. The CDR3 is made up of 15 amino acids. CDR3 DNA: TGTGCCACCAGCGGACGCGGGGGCATACAAGAGACCCAGTACTTC. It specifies CATSGRGGIQETQYF. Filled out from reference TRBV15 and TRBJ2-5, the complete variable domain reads DAMVIQNPRYQVTQFGKPVTLSCSQTLNHNVMYWYQQKSSQAPKLLFHYYDKDFNNEADTPDNFQSRRPNTSFCFLDIRSPGLGDTAMYLCATSGRGGIQETQYFGPGTRLLVL.

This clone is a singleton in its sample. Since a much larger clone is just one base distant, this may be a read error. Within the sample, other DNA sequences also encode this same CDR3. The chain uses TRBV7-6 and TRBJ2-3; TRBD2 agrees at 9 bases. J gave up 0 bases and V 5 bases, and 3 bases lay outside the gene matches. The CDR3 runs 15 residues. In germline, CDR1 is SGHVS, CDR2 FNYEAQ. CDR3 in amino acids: CASSRLAVSTDTQYF. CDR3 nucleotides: TGTGCCAGCAGCCGACTAGCGGTTAGCACAGATACGCAGTATTTT.

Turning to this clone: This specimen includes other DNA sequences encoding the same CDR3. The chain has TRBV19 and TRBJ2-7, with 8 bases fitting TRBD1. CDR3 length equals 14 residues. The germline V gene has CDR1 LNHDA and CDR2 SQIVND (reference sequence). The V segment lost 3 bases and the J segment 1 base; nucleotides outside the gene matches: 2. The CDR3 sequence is CASSIDRGSYEQYF. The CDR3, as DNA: TGTGCCAGTAGTATCGACAGGGGATCCTACGAGCAGTACTTC.

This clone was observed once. The CDR3 DNA sequence: TGTGCCAGTAGTCTCGGGACTAGCGCCTACGAGCAGTACTTC. Translated, it gives CASSLGTSAYEQYF. The chain joins TRBV19 to TRBJ2-7, with 10 bases aligning to TRBD2. With 5 bases clipped from V and 2 bases from J, the junction kept 3 bases outside the gene matches. CDR1 is LNHDA, CDR2 SQIVND, per germline (reference sequence). This CDR3 has 14 residues.

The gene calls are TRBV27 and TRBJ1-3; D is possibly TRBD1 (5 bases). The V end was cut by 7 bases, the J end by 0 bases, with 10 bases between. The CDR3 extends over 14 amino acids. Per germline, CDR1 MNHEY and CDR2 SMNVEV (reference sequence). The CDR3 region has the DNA TGTGCCAGCAAGTTAAGGGGCTCTGGAAACACCATATATTTT. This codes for CASKLRGSGNTIYF.

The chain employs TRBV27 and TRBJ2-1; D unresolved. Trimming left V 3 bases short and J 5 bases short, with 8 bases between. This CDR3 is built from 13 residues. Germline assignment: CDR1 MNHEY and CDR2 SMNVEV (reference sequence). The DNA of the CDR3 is TGTGCCAGCAGTTTTGGGGTACACAATGAGCAGTTCTTC. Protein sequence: CASSFGVHNEQFF.

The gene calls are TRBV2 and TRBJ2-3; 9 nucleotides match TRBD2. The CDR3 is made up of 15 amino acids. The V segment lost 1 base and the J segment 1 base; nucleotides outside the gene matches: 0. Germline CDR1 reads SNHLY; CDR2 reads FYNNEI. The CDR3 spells CASSEGTSGTDTQYF. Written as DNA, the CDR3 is TGTGCCAGCAGTGAAGGGACTAGCGGCACAGATACGCAGTATTTT.

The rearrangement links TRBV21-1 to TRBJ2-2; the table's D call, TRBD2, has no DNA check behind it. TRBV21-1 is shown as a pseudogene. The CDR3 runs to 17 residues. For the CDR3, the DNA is TGTGCCAGCAGCCTCAAAAGGAAGACGGGAAACACCGGGGAGCTGTTTTTT. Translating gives CASSLKRKTGNTGELFF.

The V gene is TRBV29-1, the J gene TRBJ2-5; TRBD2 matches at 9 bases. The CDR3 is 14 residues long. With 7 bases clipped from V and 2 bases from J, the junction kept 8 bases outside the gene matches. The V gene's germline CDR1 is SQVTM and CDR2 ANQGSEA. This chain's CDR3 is CSATGLALQETQYF. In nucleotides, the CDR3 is TGCAGCGCCACAGGACTAGCGCTACAAGAGACCCAGTACTTC. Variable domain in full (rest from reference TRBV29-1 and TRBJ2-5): SAVISQKPSRDICQRGTSLTIQCQVDSQVTMMFWYRQQPGQSLTLIATANQGSEATYESGFVIDKFPISRPNLTFSTLTVSNMSPEDSSIYLCSATGLALQETQYFGPGTRLLVL.

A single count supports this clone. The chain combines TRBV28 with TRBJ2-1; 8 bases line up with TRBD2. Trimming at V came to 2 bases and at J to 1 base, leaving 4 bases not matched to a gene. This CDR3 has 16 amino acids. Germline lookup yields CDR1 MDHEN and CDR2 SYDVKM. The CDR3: CASSLEREWSYNEQFF. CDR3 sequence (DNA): TGTGCCAGCAGTTTAGAGCGGGAGTGGTCCTACAATGAGCAGTTCTTC.

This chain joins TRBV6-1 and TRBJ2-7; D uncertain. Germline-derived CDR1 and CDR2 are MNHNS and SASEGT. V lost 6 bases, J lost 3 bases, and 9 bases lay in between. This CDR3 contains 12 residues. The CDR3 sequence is CASSNRNYEQYF. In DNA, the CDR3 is TGTGCCAGCAGCAACCGCAACTACGAGCAGTACTTC.

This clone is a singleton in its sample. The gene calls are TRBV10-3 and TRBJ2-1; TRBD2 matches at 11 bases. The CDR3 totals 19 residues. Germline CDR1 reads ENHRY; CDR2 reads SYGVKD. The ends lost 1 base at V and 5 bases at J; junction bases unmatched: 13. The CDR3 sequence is CAISEYAGIAGGPDNEQFF. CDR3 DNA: TGTGCCATCAGTGAGTACGCAGGGATAGCGGGAGGGCCCGACAATGAGCAGTTCTTC.

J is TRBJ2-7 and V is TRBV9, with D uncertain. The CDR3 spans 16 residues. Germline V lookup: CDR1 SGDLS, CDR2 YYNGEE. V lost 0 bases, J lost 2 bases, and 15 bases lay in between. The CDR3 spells CASSVAAGPTPYEQYF. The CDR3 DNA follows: TGTGCCAGCAGCGTAGCTGCAGGTCCGACACCCTACGAGCAGTACTTC.

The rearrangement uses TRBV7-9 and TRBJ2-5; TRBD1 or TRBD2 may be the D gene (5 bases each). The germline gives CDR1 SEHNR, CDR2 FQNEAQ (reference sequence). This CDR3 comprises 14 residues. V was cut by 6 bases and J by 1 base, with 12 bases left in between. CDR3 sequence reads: CASRNPGAQETQYF. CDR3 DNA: TGTGCCAGCAGAAATCCCGGGGCCCAAGAGACCCAGTACTTC.

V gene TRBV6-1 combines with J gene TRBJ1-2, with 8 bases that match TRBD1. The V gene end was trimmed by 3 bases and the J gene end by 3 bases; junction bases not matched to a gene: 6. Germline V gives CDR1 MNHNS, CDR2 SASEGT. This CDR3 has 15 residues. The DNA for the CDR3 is TGTGCCAGCAGTGAGGGACAGGCGGTCTACTATGGCTACACCTTC. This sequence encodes CASSEGQAVYYGYTF.

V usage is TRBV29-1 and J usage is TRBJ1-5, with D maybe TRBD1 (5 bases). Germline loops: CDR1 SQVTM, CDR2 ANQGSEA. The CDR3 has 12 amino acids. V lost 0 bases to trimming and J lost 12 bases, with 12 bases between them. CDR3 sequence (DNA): TGCAGCGTTGAAGATGGGGCCGGGGGCCAGCATTTT. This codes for CSVEDGAGGQHF.